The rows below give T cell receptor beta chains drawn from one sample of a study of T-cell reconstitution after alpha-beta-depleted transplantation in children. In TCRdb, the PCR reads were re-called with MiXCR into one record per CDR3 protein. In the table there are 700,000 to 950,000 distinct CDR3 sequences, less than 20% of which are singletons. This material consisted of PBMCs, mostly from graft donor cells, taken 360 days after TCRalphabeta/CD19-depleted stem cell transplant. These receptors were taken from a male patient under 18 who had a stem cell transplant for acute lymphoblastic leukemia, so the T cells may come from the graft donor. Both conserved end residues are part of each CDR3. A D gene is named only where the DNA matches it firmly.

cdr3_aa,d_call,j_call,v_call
CASSQQGGDTGELFF,.,TRBJ2-2,TRBV5-1
CASSQGGLALPYEQYF,.,TRBJ2-7,TRBV4-1
CASSSSGGLDEQYF,TRBD1,TRBJ2-7,TRBV6-5
CASSPPSGRAKGEQFF,TRBD2,TRBJ2-1,TRBV5-5
CASSSPHESNTGELFF,.,TRBJ2-2,TRBV4-1
CASSYLAFRGESYEQYF,TRBD2,TRBJ2-7,TRBV7-8
CASSQDRVGELFF,.,TRBJ2-2,TRBV4-1
CASSPEREGTDTQYF,TRBD2,TRBJ2-3,TRBV27
CASSRGTSGRYEQYF,TRBD2,TRBJ2-7,TRBV3-1
CASSRLGGDGNTQYF,.,TRBJ2-3,TRBV3-1
CATSDHGQGTDTQYF,TRBD1,TRBJ2-3,TRBV24-1
CASSAAGEGFNQPQHF,.,TRBJ1-5,TRBV4-1
CASSRHVGGEQFF,.,TRBJ2-1,TRBV14
CASSQGGADGELFF,.,TRBJ2-2,TRBV4-1
CASSLAGLIYEQYF,.,TRBJ2-7,TRBV5-1
CASSAPRRALEETQYF,.,TRBJ2-5,TRBV28
CASRGQGRQPQHF,TRBD1,TRBJ1-5,TRBV6-6
CSTKTSGHTGELFF,TRBD2,TRBJ2-2,TRBV29-1
CASSLVPERNTQYF,.,TRBJ2-3,TRBV7-2
CASSTHGAGYITDTQYF,.,TRBJ2-3,TRBV25-1
CASSSLGTRRDTQYF,TRBD2,TRBJ2-3,TRBV5-1
CASSQIKEGQGYEQFF,.,TRBJ2-1,TRBV18